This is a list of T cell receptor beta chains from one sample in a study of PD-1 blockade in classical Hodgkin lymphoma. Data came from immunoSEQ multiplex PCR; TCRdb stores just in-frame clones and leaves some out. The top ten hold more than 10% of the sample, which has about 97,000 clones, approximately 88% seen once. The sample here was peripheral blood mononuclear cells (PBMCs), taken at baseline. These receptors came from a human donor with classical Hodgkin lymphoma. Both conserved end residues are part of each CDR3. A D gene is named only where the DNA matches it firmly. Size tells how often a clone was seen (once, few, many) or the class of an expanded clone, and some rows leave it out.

CDR3: CASSLVADTQYF
DNA: TGCGCCAGCAGCTTGGTAGCAGATACGCAGTATTTT
V: TRBV5-1
size: .
D: .
J: TRBJ2-3

CDR3: CAWSVTTETQYF
DNA: TGTGCCTGGAGTGTAACGACGGAGACCCAGTACTTC
V: TRBV30
size: .
D: .
J: TRBJ2-5

CDR3: CASSLPRQSNQPQHF
DNA: TGTGCCAGCAGTTTACCTAGACAGAGCAATCAGCCCCAGCATTTT
V: TRBV28
size: .
D: .
J: TRBJ1-5

CDR3: CASSGGLAHYEQYF
DNA: TGTGCCAGCAGTGGGGGACTAGCGCACTACGAGCAGTACTTC
V: TRBV6-1
size: .
D: TRBD2
J: TRBJ2-7

CDR3: CASSFIPSNEQFF
DNA: TGTGCCAGCAGCTTTATCCCTTCTAATGAGCAGTTCTTC
V: TRBV7-9
size: .
D: .
J: TRBJ2-1

CDR3: CAISQAGGITDTQYF
DNA: TGTGCCATCAGTCAGGCAGGGGGCATCACAGATACGCAGTATTTT
V: TRBV10-3
size: .
D: TRBD1
J: TRBJ2-3

CDR3: CASSLAPETDSYGYTF
DNA: TGCGCCAGCAGCTTGGCCCCCGAGACCGATTCCTATGGCTACACCTTC
V: TRBV5-1
size: .
D: .
J: TRBJ1-2

CDR3: CASTLTSGSYNEQFF
DNA: TGTGCCAGCACCTTGACTAGCGGGAGCTACAATGAGCAGTTCTTC
V: TRBV5-5
size: .
D: TRBD2
J: TRBJ2-1

CDR3: CASSLGWGTETQYF
DNA: TGTGCCAGCAGCTTGGGCTGGGGCACCGAGACCCAGTACTTC
V: TRBV5-8
size: .
D: .
J: TRBJ2-5

CDR3: CASSPRTSGYEQYF
DNA: TGTGCCAGCAGCCCCCGGACTAGCGGCTACGAGCAGTACTTC
V: TRBV7-6
size: .
D: TRBD2
J: TRBJ2-7

CDR3: CASSPQGTRNYGYTF
DNA: TGCGCCAGCAGCCCCCAGGGGACCCGGAACTATGGCTACACCTTC
V: TRBV5-1
size: few
D: .
J: TRBJ1-2

CDR3: CASSLSPASGRLGEQFF
DNA: TGTGCCAGCAGCTTAAGTCCCGCTAGCGGGAGACTGGGTGAGCAGTTCTTC
V: TRBV7-2
size: once
D: TRBD2
J: TRBJ2-1

CDR3: CASRDPGGEQFF
DNA: TGTGCCAGCAGAGACCCAGGGGGGGAGCAGTTCTTC
V: TRBV2
size: .
D: .
J: TRBJ2-1

CDR3: CASGTGQATDTQYF
DNA: TGCGCCAGCGGCACCGGACAAGCCACAGATACGCAGTATTTT
V: TRBV5-1
size: .
D: .
J: TRBJ2-3

CDR3: CASRSQGTGELFF
DNA: TGTGCCAGTAGGTCCCAGGGAACCGGGGAGCTGTTTTTT
V: TRBV19
size: .
D: .
J: TRBJ2-2

CDR3: CASSLVGRGDTQYF
DNA: TGTGCCAGCAGCTTGGTCGGGCGGGGAGATACGCAGTATTTT
V: TRBV5-6
size: .
D: .
J: TRBJ2-3

CDR3: CASSLPGAGGALF
DNA: TGTGCCAGCAGCTTGCCGGGGGCAGGGGGCGCGTTATTC
V: TRBV5-6
size: .
D: TRBD1
J: TRBJ2-7

CDR3: CASSSERLARSSYNEQFF
DNA: TGTGCCAGCAGCTCAGAGAGACTAGCGAGGAGCTCCTACAATGAGCAGTTCTTC
V: TRBV7-6
size: once
D: TRBD2
J: TRBJ2-1

CDR3: CASSLASTASRLDTQYF
DNA: TGCGCCAGCAGCTTGGCGAGTACGGCTAGTCGTTTAGATACGCAGTATTTT
V: TRBV5-1
size: .
D: .
J: TRBJ2-3

CDR3: CASSIGTDTEAFF
DNA: TGTGCCAGTAGTATAGGGACAGACACTGAAGCTTTCTTT
V: TRBV19
size: .
D: .
J: TRBJ1-1

CDR3: CASSVVSSVGGATDTQYF
DNA: TGTGCCAGCAGCGTAGTTTCGTCGGTGGGAGGGGCGACAGATACGCAGTATTTT
V: TRBV9
size: .
D: TRBD2
J: TRBJ2-3

CDR3: CASSLSGGVKGYTF
DNA: TGTGCCAGCAGTTTATCGGGGGGAGTGAAAGGCTACACCTTC
V: TRBV27
size: .
D: .
J: TRBJ1-2

CDR3: CASSIGRTFEQFF
DNA: TGTGCCAGTAGTATAGGACGGACTTTTGAGCAGTTCTTC
V: TRBV19
size: .
D: .
J: TRBJ2-1

CDR3: CASSEGGLALDEQYF
DNA: TGTGCCAGCAGTGAGGGGGGACTAGCGCTCGACGAGCAGTACTTC
V: TRBV6-1
size: .
D: TRBD2
J: TRBJ2-7

CDR3: CASSQGGAVGTEAFF
DNA: TGTGCCAGCAGCCAAGGGGGAGCGGTGGGCACTGAAGCTTTCTTT
V: TRBV4-2
size: .
D: .
J: TRBJ1-1

CDR3: CASSRDRGEGYTF
DNA: TGTGCCAGCAGCAGGGACAGGGGCGAGGGCTACACCTTC
V: TRBV4-2
size: .
D: TRBD1
J: TRBJ1-2

CDR3: CASSPRTKSSYNEQFF
DNA: TGTGCCAGCAGCCCCCGGACCAAGAGCTCCTACAATGAGCAGTTCTTC
V: TRBV7-2
size: .
D: .
J: TRBJ2-1

CDR3: CASSLDPGPYEQYF
DNA: TGCGCCAGCAGCCTCGACCCCGGACCCTACGAGCAGTACTTC
V: TRBV4-3
size: .
D: .
J: TRBJ2-7

CDR3: CASSLRVADTQYF
DNA: TGCGCCAGCAGCTTAAGGGTAGCAGATACGCAGTATTTT
V: TRBV5-1
size: .
D: .
J: TRBJ2-3

CDR3: CASSFVWPPRGGHEQYF
DNA: TGTGCCAGCAGTTTTGTGTGGCCCCCCAGGGGGGGCCACGAGCAGTACTTC
V: TRBV27
size: few
D: .
J: TRBJ2-7

CDR3: CASSPQWQPQHF
DNA: TGTGCCAGCAGTCCTCAATGGCAGCCCCAGCATTTT
V: TRBV28
size: once
D: .
J: TRBJ1-5

CDR3: CSVEDLAGGPDTQYF
DNA: TGCAGCGTTGAAGATCTAGCGGGAGGGCCAGATACGCAGTATTTT
V: TRBV29-1
size: .
D: TRBD2
J: TRBJ2-3

CDR3: CASSAEIDIFTDTQYF
DNA: TGTGCCAGCAGTGCAGAAATAGACATATTCACAGATACGCAGTATTTT
V: TRBV6-1
size: .
D: .
J: TRBJ2-3

CDR3: CASTPGRGGRETQYF
DNA: TGTGCCAGCACCCCCGGCAGAGGGGGCCGAGAGACCCAGTACTTC
V: TRBV2
size: .
D: TRBD1
J: TRBJ2-5

CDR3: CASSLVRQGSNTGELFF
DNA: TGTGCCAGCAGCTTAGTGCGACAGGGGTCCAACACCGGGGAGCTGTTTTTT
V: TRBV11-3
size: .
D: TRBD1
J: TRBJ2-2

CDR3: CASKSSRNTEAFF
DNA: TGTGCCAGCAAGTCATCTAGGAACACTGAAGCTTTCTTT
V: TRBV2
size: .
D: .
J: TRBJ1-1

CDR3: CASSGTVPGTRGEKLFF
DNA: TGTGCCAGCAGCGGGACAGTCCCGGGGACTAGGGGTGAAAAACTGTTTTTT
V: TRBV27
size: few
D: TRBD1
J: TRBJ1-4

CDR3: CASSLVGREDDTF
DNA: TGTGCCAGCAGCTTGGTTGGCAGGGAAGACGACACCTTC
V: TRBV5-6
size: .
D: .
J: TRBJ1-2

CDR3: CASSYRPTGFQLYF
DNA: TGTGCCAGCAGTTACCGCCCGACAGGCTTCCAACTCTATTTT
V: TRBV6-5
size: .
D: .
J: TRBJ1-3

CDR3: CASSLVDTQYF
DNA: TGTGCCAGCAGCTTAGTAGATACGCAGTATTTT
V: TRBV7-9
size: .
D: .
J: TRBJ2-3